This TCR beta chain emerged from a study of T cell repertoires in cytomegalovirus infection. Whole-study context: Recently identified HLA-C-restricted and well-studied HLA-B-restricted CMV epitopes were used. Indications of both CMV infection and matching HLA type were provided by public TCR beta signatures.

Using its own MiXCR run on the reads, TCRdb lists one record per CDR3 protein. The table has some 900,000 distinct CDR3 sequences, 32% seen once. Remarks on this clonotype: The antigen remains unidentified.

Points from the study as a whole: The ex vivo response was dominated by HLA-C-restricted CMV-specific TCR beta clonotypes.

V dropped 6 bases and J dropped 8; count of bases not matched to a gene: 13. The CDR3 loop spans 16 amino acids. This clonotype was obtained from a human donor in good health (CMV status not recorded). Some clones in this sample may be carry-over from other donors' samples. This sample comprised cultured CD8+ T cells from PBMCs, obtained from culture after CMV antigen stimulation. The rearrangement uses TRBV12-3 or TRBV12-4 and TRBJ1-4, with 9 bases lining up with TRBD1. The CDR3 coding sequence is TGTGCCAGCAGAAGGGACAGGGAAAGGGGGAAAGAAAAACTGTTTTTT. Translated: CASRRDRERGKEKLFF.